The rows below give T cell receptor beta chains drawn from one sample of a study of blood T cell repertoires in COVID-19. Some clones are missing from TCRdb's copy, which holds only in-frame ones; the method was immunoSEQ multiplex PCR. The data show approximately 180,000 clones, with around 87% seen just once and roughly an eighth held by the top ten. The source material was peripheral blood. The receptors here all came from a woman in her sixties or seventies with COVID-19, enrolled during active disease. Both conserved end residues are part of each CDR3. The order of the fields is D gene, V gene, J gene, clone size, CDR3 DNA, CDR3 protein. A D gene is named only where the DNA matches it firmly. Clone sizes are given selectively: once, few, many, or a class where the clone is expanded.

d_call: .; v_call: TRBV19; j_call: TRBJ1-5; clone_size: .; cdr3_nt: TGTGCCAGTAATTTTAATAGCAATCAGCCCCAGCATTTT; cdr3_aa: CASNFNSNQPQHF
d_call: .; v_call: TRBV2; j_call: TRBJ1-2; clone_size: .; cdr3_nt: TGTGCCAGCAATATGGACAGAGAATATGGCTACACCTTC; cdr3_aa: CASNMDREYGYTF
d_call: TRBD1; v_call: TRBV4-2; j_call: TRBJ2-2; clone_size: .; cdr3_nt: TGTGCCAGCAGCCAGTACGGGACAGCGAACACCGGGGAGCTGTTTTTT; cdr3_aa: CASSQYGTANTGELFF
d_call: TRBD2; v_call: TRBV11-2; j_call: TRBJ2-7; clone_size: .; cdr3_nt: TGTGCCAGCAGCCGGGGGAGCGGGAGTGGTAACCACGAGCAGTACTTC; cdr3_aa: CASSRGSGSGNHEQYF
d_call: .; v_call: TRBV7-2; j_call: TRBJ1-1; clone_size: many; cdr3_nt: TGTGCCAGCAGCACCGGACATTACCGGCGGCTTATGAACACTGAAGCTTTCTTT; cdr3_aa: CASSTGHYRRLMNTEAFF
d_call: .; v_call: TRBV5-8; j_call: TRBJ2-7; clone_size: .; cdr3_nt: TGTGCCAGCAGCTTTGCAGTTAAGGGAGGATACGAGCAGTACTTC; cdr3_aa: CASSFAVKGGYEQYF
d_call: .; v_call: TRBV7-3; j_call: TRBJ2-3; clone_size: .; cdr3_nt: TGTGCCAGCATCCTACGAGAAACAGATACGCAGTATTTT; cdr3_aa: CASILRETDTQYF
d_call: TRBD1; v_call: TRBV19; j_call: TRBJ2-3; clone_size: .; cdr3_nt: TGTGCCAGTAAACTCGGGACAGAAGACACAGATACGCAGTATTTT; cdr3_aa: CASKLGTEDTDTQYF
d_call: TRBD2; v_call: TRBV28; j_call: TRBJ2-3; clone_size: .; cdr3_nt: TGTGCCAGCAGTTTAACGGGGACTAGCGGGAGATTTGATACGCAGTATTTT; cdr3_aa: CASSLTGTSGRFDTQYF
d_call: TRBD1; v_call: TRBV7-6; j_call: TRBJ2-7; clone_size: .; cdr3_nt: TGTGCCAGCAGCTTAGCGGACAGGGAAATTGACGAGCAGTACTTC; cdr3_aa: CASSLADREIDEQYF
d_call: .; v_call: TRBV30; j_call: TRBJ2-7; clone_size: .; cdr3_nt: TGTGCCTGGAGTCGGGGGACCGGCGAGCAGTACTTC; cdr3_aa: CAWSRGTGEQYF
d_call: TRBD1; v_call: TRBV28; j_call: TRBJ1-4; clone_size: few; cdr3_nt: TGTGCCAGCAGTTCCATTGGAGGGCCAGGGGGCAGTGATGAAAAACTGTTTTTT; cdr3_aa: CASSSIGGPGGSDEKLFF
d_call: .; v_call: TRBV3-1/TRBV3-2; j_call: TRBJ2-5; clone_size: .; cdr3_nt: TGTGCCAGCAGCACACGGGAGTTTGGGCGTGAGACCCAGTACTTC; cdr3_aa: CASSTREFGRETQYF
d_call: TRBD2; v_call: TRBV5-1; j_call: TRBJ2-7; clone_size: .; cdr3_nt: TGCGCCAGCCGGGAGGCCTACGAGCAGTACTTC; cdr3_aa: CASREAYEQYF
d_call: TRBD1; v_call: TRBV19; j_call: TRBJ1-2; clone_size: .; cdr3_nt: TGTGCCAGTGGGACAGGGGGCTTTGGCTACACCTTC; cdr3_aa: CASGTGGFGYTF
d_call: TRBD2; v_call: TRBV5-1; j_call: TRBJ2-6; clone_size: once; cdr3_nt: TGCGCCAGCAGCCTCATAGCGGGACTCGGCTCTGGGGCCAACGTCCTGACTTTC; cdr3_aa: CASSLIAGLGSGANVLTF
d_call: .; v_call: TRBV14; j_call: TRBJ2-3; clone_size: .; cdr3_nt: TGTGCCAGCAGCCAAAGAACCCTAAGCGTCGCTAGCACAGATACGCAGTATTTT; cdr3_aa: CASSQRTLSVASTDTQYF
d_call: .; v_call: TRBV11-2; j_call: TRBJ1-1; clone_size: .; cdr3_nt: TGTGCCAGCAGCTTAGATCGGGGGGGGCTCGAAGGTACTGAAGCTTTCTTT; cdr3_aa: CASSLDRGGLEGTEAFF
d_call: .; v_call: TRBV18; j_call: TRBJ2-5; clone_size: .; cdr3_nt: TGTGCCAGCTCACCACCGGGCGGGATCCAAGAGACCCAGTACTTC; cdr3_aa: CASSPPGGIQETQYF
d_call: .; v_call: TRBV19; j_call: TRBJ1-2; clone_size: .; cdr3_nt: TGTGCCAGTAGTGCTTCTGGGCTCGCTGGCTACACCTTC; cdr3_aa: CASSASGLAGYTF
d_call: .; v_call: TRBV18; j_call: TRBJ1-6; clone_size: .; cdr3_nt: TGTGCCAGCTCACCTGGGCAGCCAAATAATTCACCCCTCCACTTT; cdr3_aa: CASSPGQPNNSPLHF
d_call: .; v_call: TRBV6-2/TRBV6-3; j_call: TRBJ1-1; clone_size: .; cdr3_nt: TGTGCCAGCAGTCGTCTACAGGGGAACACTGAAGCTTTCTTT; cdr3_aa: CASSRLQGNTEAFF
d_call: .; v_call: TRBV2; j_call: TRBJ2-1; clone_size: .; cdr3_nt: TGTGCCAGCACAAGACTAGACACCGCTGCGAGTGTGCAGTTCTTC; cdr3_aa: CASTRLDTAASVQFF
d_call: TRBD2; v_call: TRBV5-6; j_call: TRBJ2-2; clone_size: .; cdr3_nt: TGTGCCAGCAGCCGGTGGACTAGCGGGAACACCGGGGAGCTGTTTTTT; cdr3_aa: CASSRWTSGNTGELFF
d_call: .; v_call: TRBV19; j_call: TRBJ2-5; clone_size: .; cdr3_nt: TGTGCCAGTAGCTCCGGGCAGGGGCCAGAGACCCAGTACTTC; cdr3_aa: CASSSGQGPETQYF
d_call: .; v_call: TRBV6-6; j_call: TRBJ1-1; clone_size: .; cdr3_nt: TGTGCCAGCAGCCCTACGTTTCGGGACACTGAAGCTTTCTTT; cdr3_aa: CASSPTFRDTEAFF
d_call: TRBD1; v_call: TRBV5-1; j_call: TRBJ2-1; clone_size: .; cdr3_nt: TGCGCCAGCAACAGACAGGGGGAGTCCTACAATGAGCAGTTCTTC; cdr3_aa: CASNRQGESYNEQFF
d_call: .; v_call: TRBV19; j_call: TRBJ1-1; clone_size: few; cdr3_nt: TGTGCCAGTATTGAGGGTGGGGTAAGAACTGAAGCTTTCTTT; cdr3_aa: CASIEGGVRTEAFF
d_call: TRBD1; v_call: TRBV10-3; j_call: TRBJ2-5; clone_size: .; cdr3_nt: TGTGCCATCAGCGGCCGGGACAGATACGAAGAGACCCAGTACTTC; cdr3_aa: CAISGRDRYEETQYF
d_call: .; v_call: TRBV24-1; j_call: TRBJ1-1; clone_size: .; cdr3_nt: TGTGCCACCAGTGATGGATTTCAGGGTTCAGCTTTCTTT; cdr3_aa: CATSDGFQGSAFF
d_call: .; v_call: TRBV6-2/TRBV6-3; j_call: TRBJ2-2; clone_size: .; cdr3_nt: TGTGCCAGCAGTTACTCGAGGACAGCACTTGGGGAGCTGTTTTTT; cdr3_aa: CASSYSRTALGELFF
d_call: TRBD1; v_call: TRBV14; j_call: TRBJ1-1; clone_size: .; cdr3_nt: TGTGCCAGCAGCTCACGGCGAGACAGGGGATGGACTGAAGCTTTCTTT; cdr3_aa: CASSSRRDRGWTEAFF
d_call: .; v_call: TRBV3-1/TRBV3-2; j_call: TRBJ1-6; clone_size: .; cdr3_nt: TGTGCCAGCACAGGGAATAATTCACCCCTCCACTTT; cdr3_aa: CASTGNNSPLHF
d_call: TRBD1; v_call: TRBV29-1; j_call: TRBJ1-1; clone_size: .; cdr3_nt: TGCAGCGGGGGGGACAGCAAGAACACTGAAGCTTTCTTT; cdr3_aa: CSGGDSKNTEAFF
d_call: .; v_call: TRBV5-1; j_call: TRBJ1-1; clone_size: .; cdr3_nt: TGCGCCAGCAGCTTAGCTCTAGGGGCGACGGAAGCTTTCTTT; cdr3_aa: CASSLALGATEAFF
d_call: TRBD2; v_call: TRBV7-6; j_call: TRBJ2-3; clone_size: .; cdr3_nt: TGTGCCAGCAGCTTACTTAGCGGGAGCGACACAGATACGCAGTATTTT; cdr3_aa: CASSLLSGSDTDTQYF
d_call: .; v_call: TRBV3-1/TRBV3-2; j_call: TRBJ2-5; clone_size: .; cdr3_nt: TGTGCCAGCAGCCAAGAGCCAATGGCGGCACCCCAAGAGACCCAGTACTTC; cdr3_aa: CASSQEPMAAPQETQYF
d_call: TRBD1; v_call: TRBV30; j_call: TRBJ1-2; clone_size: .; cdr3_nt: TGTGCCTGGACCCCGGACAGGGGGGATGGCTACACCTTC; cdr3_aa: CAWTPDRGDGYTF
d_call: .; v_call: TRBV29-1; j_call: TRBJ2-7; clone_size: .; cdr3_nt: TGCAGCGCCGCGGACACAAACGATAACTACGAGCAGTACTTC; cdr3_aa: CSAADTNDNYEQYF
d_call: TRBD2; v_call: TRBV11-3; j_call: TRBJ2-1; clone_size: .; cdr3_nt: TGTGCCAGCACTAGCGGCTCCTACAATGAGCAGTTCTTC; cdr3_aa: CASTSGSYNEQFF
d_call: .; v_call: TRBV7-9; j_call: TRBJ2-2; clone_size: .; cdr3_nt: TGTGCCAGCACCAAGGTGGGGGCGGCCGGGGAGCTGTTTTTT; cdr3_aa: CASTKVGAAGELFF
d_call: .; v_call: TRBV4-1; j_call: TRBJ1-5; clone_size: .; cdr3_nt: TGCGCCAGCAGCCAAGGGGAGTTTCAGCCCCAGCATTTT; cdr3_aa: CASSQGEFQPQHF
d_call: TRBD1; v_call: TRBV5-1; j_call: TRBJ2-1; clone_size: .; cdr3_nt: TGCGCCAGCAGCTTCGGGACAGGGAATTACAATGAGCAGTTCTTC; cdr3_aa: CASSFGTGNYNEQFF
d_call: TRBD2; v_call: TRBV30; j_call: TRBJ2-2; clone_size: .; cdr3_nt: TGTGCCTGGAGTACGGGGGGTACTCGGACCGGGGAGCTGTTTTTT; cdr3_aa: CAWSTGGTRTGELFF
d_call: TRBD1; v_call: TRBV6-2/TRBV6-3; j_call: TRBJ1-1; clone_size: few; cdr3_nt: TGTGCCAGCAGCCGAGACAGGGCTAACACTGAAGCTTTCTTT; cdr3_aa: CASSRDRANTEAFF
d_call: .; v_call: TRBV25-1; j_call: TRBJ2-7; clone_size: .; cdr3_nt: TGTGCCAGCAGTGCCGTTACGGGACACGGCAGCGAGCAGTACTTC; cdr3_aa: CASSAVTGHGSEQYF
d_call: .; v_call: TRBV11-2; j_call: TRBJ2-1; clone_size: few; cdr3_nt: TGTGCCAGCAGCTTAGGGACAGCAAGACGGAATGAGCAGTTCTTC; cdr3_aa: CASSLGTARRNEQFF
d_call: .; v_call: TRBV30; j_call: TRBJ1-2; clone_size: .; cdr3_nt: TGTGCCTGGTCAATAGATGGCTACACCTTC; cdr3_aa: CAWSIDGYTF
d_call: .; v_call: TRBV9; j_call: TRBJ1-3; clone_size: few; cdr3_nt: TGTGCCAGCAGCGTAGATGTCGGGGGGGTTCCCGGAAACACCATATATTTT; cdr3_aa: CASSVDVGGVPGNTIYF
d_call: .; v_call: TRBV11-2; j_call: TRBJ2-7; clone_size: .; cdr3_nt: TGTGCCAGCAGAAGCTTATCCGGGGCCTACGAGCAGTACTTC; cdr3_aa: CASRSLSGAYEQYF
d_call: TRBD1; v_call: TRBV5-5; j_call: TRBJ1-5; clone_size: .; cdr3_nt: TGTGCCAGCAGCGGAACAGGGGGTAGCAATCAGCCCCAGCATTTT; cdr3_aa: CASSGTGGSNQPQHF
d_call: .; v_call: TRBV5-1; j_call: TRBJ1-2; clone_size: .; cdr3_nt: TGCGCCAGCAGCTTGAAGTATGGGCCTAACTATGGCTACACCTTC; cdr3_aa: CASSLKYGPNYGYTF
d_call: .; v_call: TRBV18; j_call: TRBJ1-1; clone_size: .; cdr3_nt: TGTTCCAGCTCACCCAATACCATTCGCGGGACCGGTCCCGGGTGGACTGAAGCTTTCTTT; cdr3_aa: CSSSPNTIRGTGPGWTEAFF
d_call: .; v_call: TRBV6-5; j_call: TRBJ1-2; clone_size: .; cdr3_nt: TGTGCCAGCAGTTACCTCGGGAGGGTGGAAGGAGGCTACACCTTC; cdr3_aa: CASSYLGRVEGGYTF
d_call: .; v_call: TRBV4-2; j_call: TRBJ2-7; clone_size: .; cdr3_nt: TGTGCCAGCAGCCAATTCCAATCCTACGAGCAGTACTTC; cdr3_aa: CASSQFQSYEQYF
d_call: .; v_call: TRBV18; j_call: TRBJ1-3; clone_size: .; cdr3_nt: TGTGCCAGCTCACTCGAACAGGGATCTGGAAACACCATATATTTT; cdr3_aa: CASSLEQGSGNTIYF
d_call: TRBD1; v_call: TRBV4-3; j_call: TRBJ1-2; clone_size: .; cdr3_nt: TGCGCCAGCAGCCAAGACGGACAGGTATATGGCTACACCTTC; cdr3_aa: CASSQDGQVYGYTF
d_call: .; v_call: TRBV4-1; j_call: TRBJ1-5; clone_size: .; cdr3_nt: TGCGCCAGCAGCCAGGGGGGGGGTAGCAATCAGCCCCAGCATTTT; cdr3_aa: CASSQGGGSNQPQHF
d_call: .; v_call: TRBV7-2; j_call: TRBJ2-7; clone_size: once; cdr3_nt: TGTGCCAGCAGCTTGATACCTAGTGCCTACGAGCAGTACTTC; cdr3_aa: CASSLIPSAYEQYF
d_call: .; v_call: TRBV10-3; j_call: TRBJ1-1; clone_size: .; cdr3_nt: TGTGCCATCAGTGAGTCAATTGAGGGCCATGAAGCTTTCTTT; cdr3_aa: CAISESIEGHEAFF